One and the same sample provided the 18 T cell receptor beta chains below, sequenced in a study of blood T cell repertoires in COVID-19. The repertoire was sequenced with immunoSEQ multiplex PCR; TCRdb's copy has only in-frame clones and lacks some. The table has 120,000 to 150,000 clones, under 85% seen once. Sequencing was done on a sample of peripheral blood. The receptors stem from a human donor in a cohort sampled during active COVID-19.

The chain employs TRBV9 and TRBJ1-2; D gene unclear. CDR1 SGDLS and CDR2 YYNGEE come from the germline V gene. The CDR3 is made up of 14 amino acids. V was clipped by 5 bases and J by 4 bases, with 15 bases between them. Here the CDR3 reads CASRRVERVYGYTF. The CDR3 nucleotides read TGTGCCAGCAGAAGGGTGGAGAGGGTCTATGGCTACACCTTC.

The chain uses TRBV6-5 and TRBJ1-2; 7 bases line up with TRBD1. V shed 5 bases, J shed 3 bases, and the junction held 6 bases outside the gene matches. CDR1 MNHEY and CDR2 SVGAGI come from the germline V gene. This CDR3 has 14 residues. The CDR3 sequence is CASSQTGSDYGYTF. DNA of the CDR3: TGTGCCAGCAGTCAGACAGGGTCCGACTATGGCTACACCTTC.

The chain employs TRBV27 and TRBJ2-2; 12 bases line up with TRBD2. Per the germline V gene, CDR1 is MNHEY and CDR2 is SMNVEV (reference sequence). The CDR3 has 18 residues. V shed 5 bases and J 8 bases; nucleotides not matched to a gene: 15. The CDR3 coding sequence is TGTGCCAGCAGTCCCCCCAGACCGGGACTAGCGGGCCTGGGGGAGCTGTTTTTT. Translated, it gives CASSPPRPGLAGLGELFF.

This chain links TRBV30 with TRBJ2-7, with 8 bases identical to TRBD1. The CDR3 covers 14 residues. V was clipped by 5 bases and J by 2 bases; unmatched bases: 8. The germline gives CDR1 GTSNPN, CDR2 SVGIG (reference sequence). CDR3 region: CAWSGGLIAYEQYF. As DNA, the CDR3 is TGTGCCTGGTCAGGGGGCTTAATCGCCTACGAGCAGTACTTC.

This chain links TRBV6-6 with TRBJ2-5; possibly TRBD2 for D (7 bases). With 8 bases removed from V and 3 bases from J, the gap between germline ends came to 13 bases. Germline-derived CDR1 and CDR2 are MNHNY and SVGAGI (reference sequence). This CDR3 region has 13 residues. This CDR3 is CASGRGFEETQYF. The CDR3 bases are TGTGCCAGCGGGAGGGGGTTCGAAGAGACCCAGTACTTC.

The chain combines TRBV5-1 with TRBJ1-3; maybe TRBD1 (6 bases). The CDR3 totals 14 residues. V was pared by 1 base and J by 3 bases, with 8 bases between. Germline V gene data show CDR1 as SGHRS and CDR2 as YFSETQ. The CDR3 loop reads CASSLRGSGNTIYF. In DNA, the CDR3 is TGCGCCAGCAGCTTGAGGGGGAGTGGAAACACCATATATTTT.

The chain uses TRBV15 and TRBJ1-6; D uncertain. Trimming took 2 bases from V and 12 from J, leaving 17 bases between them. Germline V gene sequence: CDR1 LNHNV, CDR2 YYDKDF (reference sequence). The CDR3 length is 15 residues. Here the CDR3 DNA reads TGTGCCACCAGCAGAACTGGAACTGCTGGGAGACCCCTCCACTTT. This codes for CATSRTGTAGRPLHF. Variable domain in full (rest from reference TRBV15 and TRBJ1-6): DAMVIQNPRYQVTQFGKPVTLSCSQTLNHNVMYWYQQKSSQAPKLLFHYYDKDFNNEADTPDNFQSRRPNTSFCFLDIRSPGLGDTAMYLCATSRTGTAGRPLHFGNGTRLTVT.

The rearrangement uses TRBV28 and TRBJ2-4, with 7 positions matching TRBD2. CDR3 length: 13 residues. V lost 8 bases, J lost 8 bases, and 9 bases stayed unmatched. Germline lookup yields CDR1 MDHEN and CDR2 SYDVKM. The CDR3 nucleotides are TGTGCCAGCTCCAAAGACCGGGGGGACATTCAGTACTTC. Protein sequence: CASSKDRGDIQYF.

The chain joins TRBV24-1 to TRBJ2-2, with 12 bases aligning to TRBD2. CDR3 length: 16 amino acids. V was pared by 2 bases and J by 6 bases, with 3 bases of the junction left unmatched. Germline lookup yields CDR1 KGHDR and CDR2 SFDVKD. The CDR3 nucleotides read TGTGCCACCAGTGATTGGTCTAGCGGGGGGGCCGGGGAGCTGTTTTTT. This codes for CATSDWSSGGAGELFF.

The genes are TRBV2 and TRBJ2-7; TRBD2 agrees at 9 bases. CDR3 length: 16 residues. V trimming: 1 base; J trimming: 2 bases; junction bases outside the gene matches: 6. Germline V lookup: CDR1 SNHLY, CDR2 FYNNEI. The CDR3 reads CASSEGRASGTYEQYF. Written as DNA, the CDR3 is TGTGCCAGCAGTGAAGGTAGGGCTAGCGGGACCTACGAGCAGTACTTC.

V gene TRBV11-2 combines with J gene TRBJ1-3, with a weak D call TRBD1 (5 bases). V was shortened by 1 base and J by 2 bases, with 9 bases between the two germline ends. Germline loops: CDR1 SGHAT, CDR2 FQNNGV. There are 15 residues in the CDR3. CDR3: CASSLGRVAGNTIYF. The CDR3 coding sequence is TGTGCCAGCAGCTTAGGCAGGGTAGCTGGAAACACCATATATTTT.

This rearrangement joins TRBV27 to TRBJ2-5; no definite D call. CDR1 MNHEY and CDR2 SMNVEV come from the germline V gene (reference sequence). V was pared by 1 base and J by 5 bases, with 11 bases between. The CDR3 totals 14 residues. The CDR3: CASSLFPLEETQYF. The CDR3 DNA reads as TGTGCCAGCAGTTTATTTCCCCTGGAGGAGACCCAGTACTTC.

The chain couples TRBV10-3 to TRBJ2-5, with 10 positions matching TRBD2. This CDR3 is 17 amino acids long. Germline V gene data show CDR1 as ENHRY and CDR2 as SYGVKD. The ends lost 4 bases at V and 1 base at J; junction bases unmatched: 9. The CDR3 spells CAISGIGLAGVQETQYF. CDR3 nucleotides: TGTGCCATCAGTGGAATCGGCCTAGCGGGGGTCCAAGAGACCCAGTACTTC.

V and J are TRBV6-6 and TRBJ2-5; 14 nucleotides align to TRBD2. Germline V gene data show CDR1 as MNHNY and CDR2 as SVGAGI (reference sequence). J lost 4 bases, V lost 5 bases, and 15 bases had no gene match. The CDR3 spans 19 residues. The DNA for the CDR3 is TGTGCCAGCAGTCCAACTCTGACTAGCGGGGGGGCCGGTCGAGAGACCCAGTACTTC. This translates into CASSPTLTSGGAGRETQYF.

Points on this clone: It is unclear where the CDR3 begins or ends on the DNA, so no DNA is shown, and the CDR3 is as TCRdb lists it. CDR3 protein: CASTSDRGSIGELFF. The chain has TRBV19 and TRBJ2-2; TRBD1 was called by the table and not checked on the DNA. Germline V CDR1 and CDR2: LNHDA, SQIVND (reference sequence). Ends included, the CDR3 has 15 residues.

This chain connects TRBV5-1 to TRBJ2-1, with D tentatively TRBD1 (6 bases). Trimming shortened V by 4 bases and J by 4 bases, and 15 bases separated the two germline ends. The CDR3 contains 15 residues. Germline CDR1 is SGHRS and CDR2 is YFSETQ. This CDR3 is CASSAGTITYNEQFF. CDR3 nucleotide sequence: TGCGCCAGCAGCGCCGGGACAATCACTTACAATGAGCAGTTCTTC. Full variable domain (remainder filled in from reference TRBV5-1 and TRBJ2-1): KAGVTQTPRYLIKTRGQQVTLSCSPISGHRSVSWYQQTPGQGLQFLFEYFSETQRNKGNFPGRFSGRQFSNSRSEMNVSTLELGDSALYLCASSAGTITYNEQFFGPGTRLTVL.

The chain uses TRBV29-1 and TRBJ2-2, with D possibly being TRBD1 (5 bases). CDR3 length equals 12 residues. Trimming left V 5 bases short and J 4 bases short, with 8 bases between. Per the germline V gene, CDR1 is SQVTM and CDR2 is ANQGSEA. CDR3 sequence reads: CSVLRGTGELFF. CDR3 coding DNA: TGCAGCGTTCTAAGGGGCACCGGGGAGCTGTTTTTT.

This clone came up once. The chain has TRBV24-1 and TRBJ2-3; TRBD2 matches at 10 bases. V was clipped by 3 bases and J by 3 bases; unmatched bases: 5. This CDR3 contains 16 residues. The germline V gene encodes CDR1 KGHDR and CDR2 SFDVKD. The CDR3 spells CATSDTTSGATDTQYF. In DNA, the CDR3 is TGTGCCACCAGTGATACTACTAGCGGGGCTACAGATACGCAGTATTTT.